What follows are 25 T cell receptor beta chains derived from one specimen sequenced in a study of CD8 T cells in Susac syndrome. A quantity of about 0.5 to 1 ug RNA underwent reverse transcription using random hexamers. TCRdb called the immunoSEQ multiplex PCR reads again in MiXCR, with one record for every CDR3 protein. The profile covers over 95,000 distinct CDR3 sequences, with around nine tenths appearing a single time and 0.13% to 0.15% taken by the ten largest. Source material: CD4+ T cells from PBMCs. The receptors were gathered from a human donor in good health.

The CDR3 DNA sequence: TGTGCCAGCAGCCCGAGGGGCGGGGACACCGGGGAGCTGTTTTTT. This gives the protein CASSPRGGDTGELFF. The chain has TRBV7-6 and TRBJ2-2, with D perhaps matching TRBD2 (6 bases). The ends were cut back, 5 bases at V and 3 bases at J, with 13 bases in the middle. The CDR3 covers 15 residues. Per the germline V gene, CDR1 is SGHVS and CDR2 is FNYEAQ.

The CDR3 DNA reads as TGTGCCATCAGTGACGTAGCCGGTGAGCAGTTCTTC. It encodes CAISDVAGEQFF. The V call is TRBV10-3, the J call TRBJ2-1; no definite D call. V dropped 3 bases and J dropped 9 bases, with 9 bases sitting between them. The CDR3 covers 12 residues. CDR1 ENHRY and CDR2 SYGVKD come from the germline V gene.

The chain links TRBV6-2 or TRBV6-3 to TRBJ2-2; the D gene is possibly TRBD1 (6 bases). V shed 7 bases and J shed 0 bases, with 15 bases lying between them. Per germline, CDR1 MNHEY and CDR2 SVGEGT. The CDR3 extends over 16 amino acids. The CDR3 DNA reads as TGTGCCAGCATCATGAGGGGGACGGCGAACACCGGGGAGCTGTTTTTT. Translation gives CASIMRGTANTGELFF.

This clonotype was seen a single time. The chain employs TRBV28 and TRBJ2-5; D remains unclear. V lost 6 bases and J lost 7, with 15 bases in between. CDR1 is MDHEN and CDR2 is SYDVKM in the germline V gene. This CDR3 spans 13 amino acids. This chain's CDR3 is CASRGLVHGTQYF. DNA of the CDR3: TGTGCCAGCAGGGGTCTAGTTCACGGGACCCAGTACTTC.

The chain has TRBV6-5 and TRBJ1-1; D is unresolved. The CDR3 is made up of 14 amino acids. Looked up from germline, CDR1 is MNHEY and CDR2 is SVGAGI. Trimming cost V 0 bases and J 1 base, with 6 bases left between them. CDR3 bases: TGTGCCAGCAGTTACTCGAAAGGGAACACTGAAGCTTTCTTT. Residues: CASSYSKGNTEAFF.

CDR3 amino acids: CASSPLRGTEAFF. Written as DNA, the CDR3 is TGTGCCAGCAGCCCCCTTAGGGGCACTGAAGCTTTCTTT. The J gene is TRBJ1-1, the V gene TRBV3-1, with a weak D call TRBD1 (5 bases). Trimming cost V 4 bases and J 4 bases, with 10 bases left between them. The CDR3 spans 13 residues. CDR1 and CDR2 (germline): LGHDT, YNNKEL (reference sequence).

To note about this clonotype: The conserved closing phenylalanine or tryptophan is absent in this CDR3, likely reflecting a read error. This chain joins TRBV5-1 and TRBJ2-7, with TRBD1 as a possible D gene (5 bases). Trimming left V 0 bases short and J 3 bases short, with 13 bases between. The CDR3 contains 15 residues. Germline CDR1 is SGHRS and CDR2 is YFSETQ. CDR3: CASSLAGSEVYEQYL. CDR3 nucleotide sequence: TGCGCCAGCAGCTTGGCAGGGTCCGAGGTCTACGAGCAGTACCTC.

This rearrangement joins TRBV29-1 to TRBJ1-1; tentatively, D is TRBD1 (5 bases). V dropped 7 bases and J dropped 1 base, with 7 bases sitting between them. The CDR3 extends over 11 amino acids. The germline V gene has CDR1 SQVTM and CDR2 ANQGSEA. CDR3 residues: CSAQGNTEAFF. CDR3 sequence (DNA): TGCAGCGCTCAGGGGAACACTGAAGCTTTCTTT.

The chain couples TRBV9 to TRBJ2-2; no firm D call. The CDR3 runs 13 residues. V lost 0 bases to trimming and J lost 8 bases, with 8 bases between them. Per the germline V gene, CDR1 is SGDLS and CDR2 is YYNGEE. The CDR3 loop is CASSVVSAGELFF. CDR3 coding DNA: TGTGCCAGCAGCGTAGTATCGGCGGGGGAGCTGTTTTTT.

The rearrangement links TRBV7-3 to TRBJ1-6, with a tentative D call TRBD1 (6 bases). The germline V gene encodes CDR1 SGHTA and CDR2 FQGTGA. CDR3 length equals 14 residues. The germline V and J ends were trimmed by 4 bases and 10 bases, with 14 bases remaining between them. In nucleotides, the CDR3 is TGTGCCAGCAGCTGGGGACAAGGGGACTCACCCCTCCACTTT. It is translated as CASSWGQGDSPLHF.

The V gene is TRBV4-2, the J gene TRBJ2-5; D uncertain. The CDR3 covers 13 residues. CDR1 is LGHNA and CDR2 is YNFKEQ in the germline V gene. Trimming took 0 bases from V and 4 from J, leaving 6 bases between them. The CDR3 DNA is TGTGCCAGCAGCCAAGAGGGGTCAGAGACCCAGTACTTC. This encodes CASSQEGSETQYF.

The rearrangement uses TRBV13 and TRBJ1-1; weak D call: TRBD1 (6 bases). Germline V CDR1 and CDR2: PRHDT, FYEKMQ (reference sequence). Trimming took off 3 bases at V and 8 bases at J, with 16 bases between the two ends. The CDR3 runs to 14 residues. As DNA, the CDR3 is TGTGCCAGCAGCTTTAGACAGGTTGAATGGGAAGCTTTCTTT. Translation: CASSFRQVEWEAFF.

The chain recombines TRBV7-3 with TRBJ1-2; 7 positions agree with TRBD1. Germline V gene sequence: CDR1 SGHTA, CDR2 FQGTGA. V dropped 5 bases and J dropped 4; count of bases not matched to a gene: 7. This CDR3 comprises 14 residues. CDR3 sequence (DNA): TGTGCCAGCAGCCCAGGGGGGGAGGGCTATGGCTACACCTTC. Residues: CASSPGGEGYGYTF.

The chain uses TRBV19 and TRBJ2-1, with 16 bases lining up with TRBD2. Germline V CDR1 and CDR2: LNHDA, SQIVND (reference sequence). The CDR3 runs to 17 residues. V lost 5 bases to trimming and J lost 8 bases; unmatched junction nucleotides: 9. The CDR3 nucleotides are TGTGCCAGTAGTCATCCGGGACTAGCGGGAGGGCCCCATGAGCAGTTCTTC. It is translated as CASSHPGLAGGPHEQFF.

This chain uses TRBV6-1 with TRBJ2-3; 13 bases fit TRBD2. The germline V gene encodes CDR1 MNHNS and CDR2 SASEGT. The CDR3 is made up of 16 amino acids. V trimming: 5 bases; J trimming: 6 bases; junction bases outside the gene matches: 8. CDR3 sequence: CASSRRTSGSWDTQYF. In DNA, the CDR3 is TGTGCCAGCAGTCGCAGGACTAGCGGGAGTTGGGATACGCAGTATTTT.

The gene calls are TRBV7-2 and TRBJ1-2, with D maybe TRBD1 (5 bases). Between the trimmed V and J ends, which lost 1 base and 6 bases, there was a span of 24 bases. This CDR3 is 18 amino acids long. Germline V gives CDR1 SGHTA, CDR2 FQGNSA. The chain's CDR3 is CASSLGGVGTQNIHGYTF. The CDR3 DNA sequence: TGTGCCAGCAGCTTAGGGGGGGTGGGAACCCAAAACATACATGGCTACACCTTC.

V and J are TRBV20-1 and TRBJ1-6; D uncertain. The CDR3 runs to 15 residues. Per germline, CDR1 DFQATT and CDR2 SNEGSKA (reference sequence). V shed 4 bases and J shed 4 bases, with 14 bases lying between them. The CDR3 sequence is CSANEHVGYNSPLHF. Here the CDR3 DNA reads TGCAGTGCTAACGAACACGTCGGGTATAATTCACCCCTCCACTTT.

The chain uses TRBV5-1 and TRBJ1-1; TRBD1 agrees at 9 bases. The CDR3 consists of 15 residues. V lost 4 bases to trimming and J lost 5 bases; unmatched junction nucleotides: 9. The germline V gene encodes CDR1 SGHRS and CDR2 YFSETQ. CDR3 bases: TGCGCCAGCAGCCCCGGGACAGGGTCATGGACTGAAGCTTTCTTT. This encodes CASSPGTGSWTEAFF. The full variable domain, rest sourced from reference TRBV5-1 and TRBJ1-1, is KAGVTQTPRYLIKTRGQQVTLSCSPISGHRSVSWYQQTPGQGLQFLFEYFSETQRNKGNFPGRFSGRQFSNSRSEMNVSTLELGDSALYLCASSPGTGSWTEAFFGQGTRLTVV.

This clonotype was counted a single time. The rearrangement uses TRBV7-2 and TRBJ2-7, with a tentative D call TRBD2 (5 bases). Per germline, CDR1 SGHTA and CDR2 FQGNSA. V lost 0 bases, J lost 6 bases, and 12 bases lay in between. The CDR3 runs 14 residues. The CDR3 loop is CASSLAGVQREQYF. CDR3 DNA sequence: TGTGCCAGCAGCTTAGCGGGAGTGCAACGCGAGCAGTACTTC.

CDR3 sequence (DNA): TGTGCCCCACAAGTCGAGCGGACCTACAATGAGCAGTTCTTC. This encodes CAPQVERTYNEQFF. The rearrangement joins TRBV21-1 to TRBJ2-1; TRBD2, the table's D call, lacks a check against the DNA. TRBV21-1 is a known pseudogene. This CDR3 is 14 amino acids long.

CDR3 amino acids: CSVEGRSGASGEAFF. The CDR3 DNA follows: TGCAGCGTTGAAGGTCGGTCAGGGGCCAGTGGTGAAGCTTTCTTT. V usage is TRBV29-1 and J usage is TRBJ1-1; possible D gene TRBD1, 6 bases. This CDR3 contains 15 residues. Germline V gene lookup returns CDR1 SQVTM and CDR2 ANQGSEA. Trimming left V 1 base short and J 7 bases short, with 19 bases between.

This clonotype was observed a handful of times. V gene TRBV3-1 combines with J gene TRBJ1-1; D is perhaps TRBD1 (5 bases). CDR1 is LGHDT and CDR2 is YNNKEL in the germline V gene (reference sequence). The V end was cut by 4 bases, the J end by 0 bases, with 15 bases between. This CDR3 comprises 16 residues. The CDR3 reads CASSPFRGVMNTEAFF. CDR3 DNA: TGTGCCAGCAGCCCTTTTCGGGGGGTCATGAACACTGAAGCTTTCTTT.

The chain has TRBV18 and TRBJ1-1; 7 bases align to TRBD1. The CDR3 contains 15 residues. V gave up 5 bases and J gave up 1 base; unmatched junction bases: 7. Germline CDR1 KGHSH, CDR2 LQKENI. The CDR3 DNA follows: TGTGCCAGCTCATGGGGACAGACAGGGAACACTGAAGCTTTCTTT. Amino acid sequence: CASSWGQTGNTEAFF.

This rearrangement joins TRBV7-2 to TRBJ1-2, with D hard to call. Trimming took 0 bases from V and 5 from J, leaving 10 bases between them. The CDR3 contains 14 residues. CDR1 and CDR2 (germline): SGHTA, FQGNSA. The DNA for the CDR3 is TGTGCCAGCAGCTTAGCTAGGGCTGGGTATGGCTACACCTTC. As protein: CASSLARAGYGYTF.

The chain carries TRBV5-1 and TRBJ2-1; 11 positions match TRBD2. The CDR3 has 16 amino acids. After removal of 0 bases from V and 8 bases from J, the junction contained 7 bases not matched to a gene. Per germline, CDR1 SGHRS and CDR2 YFSETQ. The CDR3, as DNA: TGCGCCAGCAGCTTGGCCCGACTAGCGGGACTCGATGAGCAGTTCTTC. It codes for CASSLARLAGLDEQFF.